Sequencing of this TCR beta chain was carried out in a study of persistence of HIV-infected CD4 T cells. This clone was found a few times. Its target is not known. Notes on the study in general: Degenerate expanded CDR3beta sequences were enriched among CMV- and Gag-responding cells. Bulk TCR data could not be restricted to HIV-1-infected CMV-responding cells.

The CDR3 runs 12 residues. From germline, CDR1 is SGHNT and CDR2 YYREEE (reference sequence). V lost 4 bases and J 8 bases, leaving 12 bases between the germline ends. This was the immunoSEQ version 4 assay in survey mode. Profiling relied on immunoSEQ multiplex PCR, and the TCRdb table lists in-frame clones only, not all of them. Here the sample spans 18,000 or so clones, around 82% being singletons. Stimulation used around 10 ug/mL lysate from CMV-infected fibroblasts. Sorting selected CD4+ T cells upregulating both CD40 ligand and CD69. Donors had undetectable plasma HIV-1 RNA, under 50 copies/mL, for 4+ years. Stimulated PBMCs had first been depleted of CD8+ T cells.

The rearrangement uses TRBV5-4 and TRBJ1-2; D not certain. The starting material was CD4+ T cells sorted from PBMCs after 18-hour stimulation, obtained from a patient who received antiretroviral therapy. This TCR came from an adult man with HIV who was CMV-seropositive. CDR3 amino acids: CASSHLREGYTF. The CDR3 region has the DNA TGTGCCAGCAGCCACCTTAGGGAAGGCTACACCTTC.